Following are 18 T cell receptor beta chains from one sample sequenced in a study of T-cell reconstitution after alpha-beta-depleted transplantation in children. Using unique molecular identifiers, the investigators prepared the TCRbeta library. TCRdb re-called the PCR reads through MiXCR, storing one row per CDR3 protein. Of roughly 250,000 distinct CDR3 sequences listed, around 7.8% are singletons. Sequencing was performed on PBMCs, mostly from graft donor cells, taken 180 days after TCRalphabeta/CD19-depleted stem cell transplant. These receptors were obtained from a male patient younger than 18 who had a stem cell transplant for acute lymphoblastic leukemia, so the T cells may come from the graft donor.

The chain combines TRBV7-8 with TRBJ2-3; D not certain. CDR3 length equals 15 residues. Trimming removed 1 base at V and 2 bases at J, with 10 bases between. Per the germline V gene, CDR1 is SGHVS and CDR2 is FQNEAQ. CDR3 in DNA: TGTGCCAGCAGCTTAGTTCGGACCTTCACAGATACGCAGTATTTT. Protein sequence: CASSLVRTFTDTQYF.

This clonotype was recorded many times. This sequence joins TRBV12-3 or TRBV12-4 and TRBJ2-4; D call uncertain. The CDR3 sequence is 13 residues long. Trimming shortened V by 6 bases and J by 6 bases, and 12 bases separated the two germline ends. This chain's CDR3 is CASSGSSGNIQYF. The CDR3 coding sequence is TGTGCCAGCAGCGGTTCCTCGGGAAACATTCAGTACTTC.

In its sample, this clonotype was seen many times. The chain recombines TRBV7-2 with TRBJ2-3, with unresolved D. Trimming removed 1 base at V and 5 bases at J, with 10 bases between. CDR3 length equals 14 residues. The germline V gene has CDR1 SGHTA and CDR2 FQGNSA. This chain's CDR3 is CASSLVRVEDTQYF. CDR3 DNA: TGTGCCAGCAGCTTAGTTCGAGTTGAAGATACGCAGTATTTT.

Many counts were recorded for this clonotype. This chain links TRBV12-3 or TRBV12-4 with TRBJ2-1; 7 nucleotides match TRBD2. The CDR3 is 17 residues long. The junction had 14 bases not matched to a gene; V was cut back by 5 bases and J by 4 bases. For the CDR3, the DNA is TGTGCCAGCAGTCCGAACCCCGGGACTACCATGTACAATGAGCAGTTCTTC. This encodes CASSPNPGTTMYNEQFF.

This clonotype was counted at least ten times. The genes are TRBV20-1 and TRBJ2-3, with 9 nucleotides matching TRBD2. V shed 5 bases, J shed 5 bases, and the junction held 8 bases outside the gene matches. The germline gives CDR1 DFQATT, CDR2 SNEGSKA (reference sequence). The CDR3 runs to 14 residues. The CDR3 here is CSARTSAVLDTQYF. The CDR3 DNA reads as TGCAGTGCTCGGACTAGCGCCGTCCTAGATACGCAGTATTTT.

The V call is TRBV20-1, the J call TRBJ1-2, with a tentative D call TRBD1 (5 bases). Trimming stripped 2 bases from V and 2 bases from J, with 12 bases between. The CDR3 spans 14 residues. From germline, CDR1 is DFQATT and CDR2 SNEGSKA (reference sequence). Here the CDR3 reads CSARSGLRNYGYTF. The CDR3 coding sequence is TGCAGTGCTAGATCAGGGCTGAGGAACTATGGCTACACCTTC.

This clonotype was seen only a few times. V gene TRBV7-3 combines with J gene TRBJ2-1; TRBD2 might be the D (7 bases). The CDR3 sequence is 14 residues long. Germline V gene data show CDR1 as SGHTA and CDR2 as FQGTGA. Trimming removed 5 bases at V and 5 bases at J, with 13 bases between. CDR3 DNA: TGTGCCAGCAGCCACCGCGGGGGCGACAATGAGCAGTTCTTC. Translation gives CASSHRGGDNEQFF.

This clonotype showed up many times. The chain has TRBV9 and TRBJ1-4, with D perhaps matching TRBD1 (5 bases). CDR1 is SGDLS and CDR2 is YYNGEE in the germline V gene. There are 14 residues in the CDR3. V was trimmed by 3 bases and J by 6 bases, leaving 12 bases between them. The CDR3 coding sequence is TGTGCCAGCAGCGCGGGGGACGGATATGAAAAACTGTTTTTT. Encoded protein: CASSAGDGYEKLFF.

The chain's CDR3 is CASSLRDREGSPLHF. In nucleotides, the CDR3 is TGTGCCAGCAGTTTACGGGACAGGGAGGGATCACCCCTCCACTTT. The rearrangement uses TRBV28 and TRBJ1-6, with 9 bases identical to TRBD1. The V and J ends lost 2 bases and 10 bases, in that order; junction bases with no gene match: 6. CDR3 length: 15 residues. Germline V gene sequence: CDR1 MDHEN, CDR2 SYDVKM.

This clonotype appeared many times. The chain carries TRBV25-1 and TRBJ2-1; weak D call: TRBD1 (6 bases). Looked up from germline, CDR1 is MGHDK and CDR2 is SYGVNS. The germline V and J ends were trimmed by 5 bases and 10 bases, with 15 bases remaining between them. The CDR3 runs 13 residues. The CDR3 coding sequence is TGTGCCAGCAGTCCTACAGGGCCGGGGGAGCAGTTCTTC. Its translation is CASSPTGPGEQFF.

There are many counts of this clonotype. CDR3 sequence: CASSRDRLSGANVLTF. The CDR3, as DNA: TGTGCCAGCAGCCGGGACAGGTTATCTGGGGCCAACGTCCTGACTTTC. V usage is TRBV12-3 or TRBV12-4 and J usage is TRBJ2-6; 8 bases match TRBD1. Losses at the gene ends were 6 bases for V and 1 base for J; bases not matched to a gene: 5. CDR3 length: 16 residues.

This clonotype was detected ten times or more. V usage is TRBV5-1 and J usage is TRBJ2-3; possible D gene TRBD1, 6 bases. This CDR3 contains 15 residues. Germline CDR1 SGHRS, CDR2 YFSETQ. Trimming took 0 bases from V and 6 from J, leaving 14 bases between them. CDR3 loop: CASSLGTGKSDTQYF. For the CDR3, the DNA is TGCGCCAGCAGCTTGGGCACAGGGAAAAGCGATACGCAGTATTTT.

This clonotype was counted ten times or more. The chain is built from TRBV6-2 or TRBV6-3 and TRBJ2-5; 7 nucleotides align to TRBD2. Trimming removed 4 bases from V and 0 bases from J; junction bases left unmatched: 5. The CDR3 contains 15 residues. CDR1 MNHEY and CDR2 SVGEGT come from the germline V gene. CDR3 DNA sequence: TGTGCCAGCAGTTTAGGCGGGAGTCACCAAGAGACCCAGTACTTC. Its translation: CASSLGGSHQETQYF.

This clonotype was detected ten times or more. The CDR3 spells CASSYLQGGNTIYF. CDR3 sequence (DNA): TGTGCCAGCAGTTACTTGCAAGGCGGAAACACCATATATTTT. The J gene is TRBJ1-3, the V gene TRBV6-5, with D hard to call. The CDR3 is 14 amino acids. The germline V gene encodes CDR1 MNHEY and CDR2 SVGAGI. V was shortened by 1 base and J by 4 bases, with 8 bases between the two germline ends.

The sample holds many counts of this clonotype. The chain recombines TRBV3-1 with TRBJ2-1, with D tentatively TRBD1 or TRBD2 (5 bases each). The V end lost 0 bases, the J end lost 9 bases, and 12 bases lay between the germline ends. The germline V gene encodes CDR1 LGHDT and CDR2 YNNKEL (reference sequence). The CDR3 covers 14 residues. For the CDR3, the DNA is TGTGCCAGCAGCCAAGATTGGGGGAGAGGTGAGCAGTTCTTC. Protein product: CASSQDWGRGEQFF.

This clonotype has at least ten counts. The chain combines TRBV5-1 with TRBJ1-1; unclear D gene. The CDR3 is 14 residues long. In germline, CDR1 is SGHRS, CDR2 YFSETQ. The germline V and J ends were trimmed by 0 bases and 1 base, with 7 bases remaining between them. CDR3 protein: CASSLASGNTEAFF. CDR3 bases: TGCGCCAGCAGCTTGGCTTCGGGGAACACTGAAGCTTTCTTT.

This clonotype was found many times. This rearrangement joins TRBV28 to TRBJ1-5; maybe TRBD1 (6 bases). V was clipped by 6 bases and J by 1 base, with 13 bases between them. The CDR3 is 15 residues long. CDR1 is MDHEN and CDR2 is SYDVKM in the germline V gene. This chain's CDR3 is CASSQQGWSNQPQHF. The DNA for the CDR3 is TGTGCCAGCAGCCAGCAGGGGTGGAGCAATCAGCCCCAGCATTTT.

The chain joins TRBV7-9 to TRBJ2-3; 9 bases are shared with TRBD2. From germline, CDR1 is SEHNR and CDR2 FQNEAQ (reference sequence). V lost 5 bases and J lost 6; bases outside the gene matches: 15. The CDR3 runs to 17 residues. For the CDR3, the DNA is TGTGCCAGCAGCCCCGAGCTCTCGCGGGGGGGCCAGGATACGCAGTATTTT. It yields the protein CASSPELSRGGQDTQYF.